This T cell receptor beta chain was sequenced during a study of technical replicates of blood from a few donors. Assay: immunoSEQ multiplex PCR; the TCRdb copy retains only in-frame clones and omits some. The table includes roughly 60,000 clones, nearly 90% detected once. CDR1 and CDR2 (germline): SEHNR, FQNEAQ (reference sequence). The CDR3 runs 16 residues. The ends were cut back, 0 bases at V and 3 bases at J, with 15 bases in the middle. The chain is built from TRBV7-9 and TRBJ2-7; the D is unclear. The TCR was taken from a human donor in good health. Some clones in this sample may be carry-over from other donors' samples. The sample comprised PBMCs. The CDR3 region is CASSLAPGFEIYEQYF. CDR3 nucleotide sequence: TGTGCCAGCAGCTTAGCACCCGGGTTCGAAATCTACGAGCAGTACTTC.